The rows below give T cell receptor beta chains drawn from one sample of a study of blood T cells in healthy people across ages. TCRdb fed the 5' RACE reads into MiXCR, producing one record per CDR3 protein. The repertoire holds more than 700,000 distinct CDR3 sequences, with about half as singletons. Sequenced input: blood. All receptors come from an elderly man in good health. The CDR3 runs from the conserved cysteine through the conserved F or W. Fields, in order: D gene, clone size, V gene, J gene, CDR3 protein, CDR3 DNA. D genes are given only for firm matches. The size entry is marked missing in some rows and otherwise reads once, few, many or a size class.

d_gene: .; abundance: .; v_gene: TRBV11-2; j_gene: TRBJ2-3; CDR3aa: CATGNGALTDTQYF; CDR3nt: TGTGCCACAGGCAACGGGGCCCTCACAGATACGCAGTATTTT
d_gene: TRBD1; abundance: .; v_gene: TRBV5-1; j_gene: TRBJ2-7; CDR3aa: CASSIDRGRFEQYF; CDR3nt: TGCGCCAGCAGCATAGACAGGGGGCGATTCGAGCAGTACTTC
d_gene: .; abundance: many; v_gene: TRBV4-1; j_gene: TRBJ2-1; CDR3aa: CASSQLALRFRNEQFF; CDR3nt: TGCGCCAGCAGCCAATTAGCACTCCGCTTTAGGAATGAGCAGTTCTTC
d_gene: .; abundance: few; v_gene: TRBV9; j_gene: TRBJ2-3; CDR3aa: CASSVVAGWADTQYF; CDR3nt: TGTGCCAGCAGCGTAGTGGCAGGGTGGGCAGATACGCAGTATTTT
d_gene: TRBD2; abundance: .; v_gene: TRBV4-2; j_gene: TRBJ2-4; CDR3aa: CASSQDIGGEGNIQYF; CDR3nt: TGTGCCAGCAGCCAAGATATAGGAGGGGAGGGAAACATTCAGTACTTC
d_gene: .; abundance: .; v_gene: TRBV6-1; j_gene: TRBJ2-7; CDR3aa: CASSVTGTYEQYF; CDR3nt: TGTGCCAGCAGTGTTACAGGGACCTACGAGCAGTACTTC
d_gene: .; abundance: few; v_gene: TRBV5-1; j_gene: TRBJ2-1; CDR3aa: CASSFDGAVLNEQFF; CDR3nt: TGCGCCAGCAGCTTCGATGGGGCCGTCCTCAATGAGCAGTTCTTC
d_gene: .; abundance: once; v_gene: TRBV12-3/TRBV12-4; j_gene: TRBJ2-7; CDR3aa: CASSLVRRDSYNEQYF; CDR3nt: TGTGCCAGCAGTTTAGTTCGACGAGACTCCTACAATGAGCAGTACTTC
d_gene: .; abundance: few; v_gene: TRBV29-1; j_gene: TRBJ2-5; CDR3aa: CSVGAGGSETQYF; CDR3nt: TGCAGCGTTGGGGCAGGGGGGTCGGAGACCCAGTACTTC
d_gene: TRBD1; abundance: .; v_gene: TRBV6-1; j_gene: TRBJ1-4; CDR3aa: CASSPTGAANEKLFF; CDR3nt: TGTGCCAGCAGCCCTACAGGGGCGGCTAATGAAAAACTGTTTTTT
d_gene: .; abundance: few; v_gene: TRBV14; j_gene: TRBJ1-2; CDR3aa: CASSQVGTQTSGYTF; CDR3nt: TGTGCCAGCAGCCAGGTGGGGACCCAAACCAGTGGCTACACCTTC
d_gene: TRBD2; abundance: .; v_gene: TRBV5-6; j_gene: TRBJ2-1; CDR3aa: CASSLTGGYEQFF; CDR3nt: TGTGCCAGCAGCTTGACCGGGGGGTATGAGCAGTTCTTC
d_gene: .; abundance: .; v_gene: TRBV7-2; j_gene: TRBJ1-2; CDR3aa: CASSVGSGNYGYTF; CDR3nt: TGTGCCAGCAGCGTAGGTTCTGGTAACTATGGCTACACCTTC
d_gene: TRBD1; abundance: .; v_gene: TRBV29-1; j_gene: TRBJ1-2; CDR3aa: CSVEDRGLYGYTF; CDR3nt: TGCAGCGTTGAAGATAGGGGGCTCTATGGCTACACCTTC
d_gene: TRBD1; abundance: .; v_gene: TRBV28; j_gene: TRBJ2-5; CDR3aa: CASRSRQGGLETQYF; CDR3nt: TGTGCCAGCAGGTCCAGACAGGGGGGTTTAGAGACCCAGTACTTC